This T cell receptor (beta chain) was captured in a study of shared clonotypes between healthy human individuals (TCRdb year 2020). The study in broad terms: The cohort comprised a couple of women and a few men aged 18 to 49 years. Each donor's leukapheresis produced roughly between roughly 0.85 and 10 billion PBMCs. Blood TCR repertoires of a handful of healthy adults were deeply sequenced to estimate repertoire size and the extent of clonotype sharing between individuals. Different laboratories and diverse techniques were used to prepare libraries and sequence TCR repertoires, to increase sequencing depth and limit assay-specific biases. For each donor, three plates each were used for CD4 naive and CD4 memory, two plates were used for CD8 naive, and one plate was used for CD8 memory.

The sample holds a few counts of this clone. Its recognized antigen is unknown. Per-base qualities were not stored, and no clone one base away is much larger. Healthy HIV-negative adults with no recently reported acute infections or vaccinations were included as donors. All donors were Caucasian adults living in Nashville, Tennessee, USA. CD4+ T cells were enriched by magnetic negative selection, after which naive cells were positively selected on CD45RA and the negative fraction was taken as the memory subset. After blood collection by leukapheresis, PBMCs were isolated using Ficoll-Histopaque density gradient centrifugation and then cryopreserved in the vapor phase of liquid nitrogen. Purity and quantity of every magnetically sorted T cell population were checked by analytical flow cytometry. From each sorted fraction, genomic DNA was isolated and quantified by UV absorbance on a Nanodrop 2000c.

Via the germline V gene, CDR1 is SGHRS and CDR2 YFSETQ. The CDR3 runs 14 residues from the cysteine to the phenylalanine. The sequence is cut down to CDR3 DNA, 42 bases in frame from base 1. V is cut by 1 base and J by 8 bases, and the space between the germline ends is 12 bases. Using the deep immunoSEQ assay, multiplex PCR amplified TCR CDR3 regions from genomic DNA. Extracted genomic DNA from each cell subset was spread evenly across all wells of several immunoSEQ 96-well plates, with each plate serving as a replicate. For sorted subsets, each replicate PCR was loaded with approximately 190 ng genomic DNA, equivalent to 30,000 or so T cell genomes. Purified libraries were quantified with a Qubit 3.0 fluorometer, sized on a Bioanalyzer 2100, and re-quantified with the KAPA Library Quantification kit. Every immunoSEQ 96-well plate was sequenced on a separate single-read 150-cycle Illumina NextSeq 550 flow cell. The original methods were these. Because the immunoSEQ output held only junctional sequences and lacked quality scores, the filtering could not match the filtering applied to full-length reads. Sequences were annotated with PyIR, a Python wrapper for IgBLAST v1.9, and V/J genes and CDR3 were assigned using IMGT germline references. Reads were removed for weak V/J assignments (E-value above 1e-6), missing CDR3, stop codons, out-of-frame junctions, or ambiguous translated residues. V3J clonotypes were defined by identical inferred V gene, J gene, and CDR3 amino acid sequence. The percentage overlap between two repertoires was calculated by dividing the number of shared unique clonotypes by the size of the smaller repertoire. Repertoire richness was assessed with RTK rarefaction, the Chao1 estimator, and Recon v2.1 estimates of unobserved clonotypes. For all TCRbeta clonotypes obtained by the gDNA method from a handful of donors, generation probabilities were computed with OLGA. TCRdb re-hosts the immuneACCESS table, in-frame sequences only. Its copies lack some clones; in the studies checked, an unresolved V gene accounts for under half of them, and the cause for the rest is not known. That table is the source of V, J and clone size, and D and trimming were worked out from the DNA. Recorded for this sample are roughly 1,100,000 clones; 65% to 80% of them occurred a single time. The top ten clonotypes cover less than 1.5% of the sample.

The paper's findings and limits, for the study overall: Because the study included a small number of donors, the genetic and exposure-history diversity represented was limited. Pairwise subsampling indicated that sequencing depth was expected to affect the degree of clonotype sharing among donors. Naive subsets generally had larger estimated clonotype richness than memory subsets did. Compared with non-shared clonotypes, clonotypes shared by all four sorted-subset donors had higher generation probabilities. About 4.5% of naive CD4, 3.5% of naive CD8, roughly 2.4% of memory CD4, and 0.4% of memory CD8 clonotypes were shared across a few donors. Only blood was sampled, and tissue TCR repertoires likely differ from those in blood. Rarefaction of sorted-subset datasets indicated incomplete sequencing despite the large sequencing depth.

This TCR was recovered from a man aged 18 to 30 in good health. Sample: memory CD4+ T cells sorted from blood. The cell subset or site label on this specimen signifies: CD45RA-negative fraction. The V gene is TRBV5-1 and the J gene is TRBJ1-4; a tentative D call is TRBD1 (5 bases match). The nucleotide sequence reads TGCGCCAGCAGCTTGATAGGGGAAGGCGAAAAACTGTTTTTT. The resulting protein is CASSLIGEGEKLFF.